The 18 T cell receptor beta chains below all came from one sample that was sequenced in a study of OX40 agonist ivuxolimab in advanced cancers. Here immunoSEQ multiplex PCR was the method, and the copy in TCRdb shows in-frame clones only, minus some. The profile shows 60,000 or so clones, 90% of them singletons. The input for sequencing was CD4+ or CD8+ T cells sorted from blood, taken in a trial of the OX40 agonist ivuxolimab. These receptors originate from an adult with an advanced solid tumor such as melanoma, head and neck, liver or kidney cancer.

The chain carries TRBV10-1 and TRBJ2-3; 8 bases match TRBD2. The germline V gene has CDR1 WNHNN and CDR2 SYGVQD (reference sequence). CDR3 size: 16 residues. J gave up 6 bases and V 3 bases, and 11 bases lay outside the gene matches. The CDR3 DNA sequence: TGCGCCAGCAGTGACCTGACTTCAGCGGGAGCCGATACGCAGTATTTT. It yields the protein CASSDLTSAGADTQYF.

The rearrangement links TRBV11-2 to TRBJ2-1; D uncertain. Germline V lookup: CDR1 SGHAT, CDR2 FQNNGV. The CDR3 extends over 14 amino acids. V was cut by 1 base and J by 9 bases, with 13 bases left in between. Written as DNA, the CDR3 is TGTGCCAGCAGCTTAGCGGGTTTAGCCGGTGAGCAGTTCTTC. Encoded protein: CASSLAGLAGEQFF.

This clone appeared a single time. V usage is TRBV11-3 and J usage is TRBJ1-6; D gene uncertain. Trimming pared 0 bases from V and 3 bases from J, leaving 9 bases between. The CDR3 totals 16 residues. Germline V lookup: CDR1 SGHNT, CDR2 YENEEA. CDR3 DNA: TGTGCCAGCAGCTTAGAGGAGGGTCTCTATAATTCACCCCTCCACTTT. This sequence encodes CASSLEEGLYNSPLHF. Using reference TRBV11-3 and TRBJ1-6 for the parts outside the CDR3, the full variable domain is EAGVVQSPRYKIIEKKQPVAFWCNPISGHNTLYWYLQNLGQGPELLIRYENEEAVDDSQLPKDRFSAERLKGVDSTLKIQPAELGDSAVYLCASSLEEGLYNSPLHFGNGTRLTVT.

This chain connects TRBV5-1 to TRBJ1-2; 8 bases are shared with TRBD1. The V segment lost 2 bases and the J segment 7 bases; nucleotides outside the gene matches: 10. CDR1 is SGHRS, CDR2 YFSETQ, per germline. This CDR3 has 15 amino acids. In DNA form, the CDR3 reads TGCGCCAGCAGCTTTAACTCAGGGGGCGCAAGTGGCTACACCTTC. Amino acids: CASSFNSGGASGYTF.

The chain is built from TRBV5-6 and TRBJ2-5, with 11 positions matching TRBD2. Germline V CDR1 and CDR2: SGHDT, YYEEEE. The CDR3 loop spans 14 amino acids. The trim removed 4 bases at V and 6 bases at J, leaving 5 bases unmatched. As DNA, the CDR3 is TGTGCCAGCAGCCCCACTAGCGGGAGAAAGACCCAGTACTTC. Its protein product is CASSPTSGRKTQYF.

The V and J genes are TRBV6-6 and TRBJ2-7; D is possibly TRBD1 (5 bases). Trimming cost V 2 bases and J 7 bases, with 12 bases left between them. This CDR3 spans 13 amino acids. Germline values: CDR1 MNHNY, CDR2 SVGAGI (reference sequence). This chain's CDR3 is CASSYEQATEQYF. CDR3 DNA sequence: TGTGCCAGCAGTTACGAACAGGCCACGGAGCAGTACTTC.

V gene TRBV2 combines with J gene TRBJ2-5; D not certain. V dropped 6 bases and J dropped 5 bases, with 16 bases sitting between them. Germline V gene sequence: CDR1 SNHLY, CDR2 FYNNEI. This CDR3 is 14 amino acids long. The CDR3 reads CASSPTPLGETQYF. The CDR3 region has the DNA TGTGCCAGCAGCCCTACCCCCTTGGGGGAGACCCAGTACTTC.

V gene TRBV27 combines with J gene TRBJ2-6; 9 positions agree with TRBD1. Germline V CDR1 and CDR2: MNHEY, SMNVEV (reference sequence). With 4 bases clipped from V and 4 bases from J, the junction kept 8 bases outside the gene matches. There are 17 residues in the CDR3. CDR3 coding DNA: TGTGCCAGCAGTTCTACGGGACAGGGTCCAGGGGCCAACGTCCTGACTTTC. Residues: CASSSTGQGPGANVLTF.

The chain combines TRBV5-4 with TRBJ2-5; D may correspond to TRBD1 or TRBD2 (5 bases each). The length of the CDR3 is 14 residues. Germline CDR1 and CDR2: SGHNT and YYREEE (reference sequence). V gave up 5 bases and J gave up 1 base, with 12 bases separating them. CDR3 region: CASSPGTLQETQYF. The CDR3 DNA sequence: TGTGCCAGCAGTCCCGGGACCCTCCAAGAGACCCAGTACTTC.

The chain has TRBV11-3 and TRBJ2-2, with 7 bases identical to TRBD2. Unmatched junction bases numbered 7, after V lost 1 base and J lost 2 bases. The CDR3 spans 17 residues. CDR1 SGHNT and CDR2 YENEEA come from the germline V gene. Here the CDR3 DNA reads TGTGCCAGCAGCTTAGGATGGCCTAGCGGAAACACCGGGGAGCTGTTTTTT. Its translation: CASSLGWPSGNTGELFF.

This clone was observed a handful of times. The chain uses TRBV27 and TRBJ1-2; 7 nucleotides agree with TRBD1. Germline lookup yields CDR1 MNHEY and CDR2 SMNVEV (reference sequence). Trimming cost V 6 bases and J 8 bases; bases outside gene matches: 18. This CDR3 is 16 amino acids long. The DNA of the CDR3 is TGTGCCAGCAGCTTAAGCCCGCAGGGGGGGCTCGAGGGCTACACCTTC. Its protein product is CASSLSPQGGLEGYTF.

The chain employs TRBV6-5 and TRBJ2-5; D possibly corresponds to TRBD1 (5 bases). Trimming removed 6 bases from V and 4 bases from J, with 12 bases in between. Per the germline V gene, CDR1 is MNHEY and CDR2 is SVGAGI. CDR3 length: 13 amino acids. The CDR3 protein is CASRPQERETQYF. The CDR3 nucleotides are TGTGCCAGCAGGCCACAGGAGCGAGAGACCCAGTACTTC.

The chain links TRBV7-8 to TRBJ1-5; possible D gene TRBD1, 6 bases. Germline CDR1 and CDR2: SGHVS and FQNEAQ. The length of the CDR3 is 14 residues. Trimming stripped 5 bases from V and 9 bases from J, with 17 bases between. In DNA form, the CDR3 reads TGTGCCAGCAGCGCAAGGACAGACCAAGGGCCCCAGCATTTT. Translating it yields CASSARTDQGPQHF.

V and J are TRBV2 and TRBJ1-1; D ambiguous. Trimming pared 7 bases from V and 1 base from J, leaving 7 bases between. This CDR3 has 12 residues. Germline CDR1 and CDR2: SNHLY and FYNNEI. This chain's CDR3 is CASMLWNTEAFF. In DNA form, the CDR3 reads TGTGCCAGCATGCTCTGGAACACTGAAGCTTTCTTT. Full variable domain (missing parts from reference TRBV2 and TRBJ1-1): EPEVTQTPSHQVTQMGQEVILRCVPISNHLYFYWYRQILGQKVEFLVSFYNNEISEKSEIFDDQFSVERPDGSNFTLKIRSTKLEDSAMYFCASMLWNTEAFFGQGTRLTVV.

The chain carries TRBV5-1 and TRBJ2-1, with D possibly TRBD2 on 5 matching bases. The CDR3 is made up of 15 amino acids. The germline CDR1 and CDR2 sequences are SGHRS and YFSETQ. The V end lost 0 bases, the J end lost 0 bases, and 7 bases lay between the germline ends. In DNA, the CDR3 is TGCGCCAGCAGCTTGGCGGGGAGCTCCTACAATGAGCAGTTCTTC. This translates into CASSLAGSSYNEQFF.

This sequence joins TRBV2 and TRBJ1-1; D is ambiguous. V was cut by 3 bases and J by 1 base, with 9 bases left in between. Germline CDR1 SNHLY, CDR2 FYNNEI. The CDR3 totals 14 residues. The CDR3 DNA reads TGTGCCAGCAGTGATAGGGTGGCGAACACTGAAGCTTTCTTT. Protein product: CASSDRVANTEAFF.

In this sample, this clone turned up once. The chain has TRBV4-1 and TRBJ1-6, with D perhaps TRBD1 (5 bases). The CDR3 covers 18 residues. With 5 bases removed from V and 0 bases from J, the gap between germline ends came to 17 bases. The germline V gene encodes CDR1 MGHRA and CDR2 YSYEKL. As DNA, the CDR3 is TGCGCCAGCAGCGACCCTTGGGGGGAGAGCTCCTATAATTCACCCCTCCACTTT. It specifies CASSDPWGESSYNSPLHF.

V gene TRBV6-6 combines with J gene TRBJ2-5; possible D gene TRBD1, 7 bases. Germline-derived CDR1 and CDR2 are MNHNY and SVGAGI (reference sequence). V shed 3 bases and J shed 7 bases, with 12 bases lying between them. The CDR3 sequence is 13 residues long. In nucleotides, the CDR3 is TGTGCCAGCAGTTATCCCCAGGGGGGGACCCAGTACTTC. Translating gives CASSYPQGGTQYF.